The present T cell receptor (beta chain) was sequenced within a study of human CD8 memory T cell subsets. Note on this clonotype: Its antigen is unidentified.

The study classified TPEX cells as CCR7+ PD-1+ TIGIT+ early memory CD8+ T cells bearing exhausted-like traits. General observations from the study: When compared with each other, stem-like memory and precursor exhausted T cell repertoires showed minimal overlap.

A UMI-labeled 5' RACE approach was the method that produced the TCR beta libraries. After re-calling the 5' RACE reads, TCRdb lists one entry per CDR3 protein, DNA absent. The sample includes some 10,000 distinct CDR3 sequences. The receptor's source is a human donor in good health. Sequenced input: CD8+ T cells from PBMCs.

CDR3: CASSVEGLPVNEQFF. J is TRBJ2-1 and V is TRBV9; TCRdb outputs TRBD1, but without DNA this stays unchecked. Germline CDR1 SGDLS, CDR2 YYNGEE. The CDR3 spans 15 residues.